This T cell receptor beta chain was sequenced during a study of T cell clonality in common variable immunodeficiency. Findings of the study overall: Fewer deletions and N-nucleotide insertions were reportedly seen in common variable immunodeficiency TCR beta sequences. TCRbeta clonality was increased in CVID versus healthy controls.

The CDR3 contains 13 residues. Germline loops: CDR1 SEHNR, CDR2 FQNEAQ (reference sequence). The junction had 4 bases not matched to a gene; V was cut back by 3 bases and J by 5 bases. Patients and controls were mostly of Caucasian heritage. Donors gave about 5 to 8 ml heparinized peripheral whole blood. Here immunoSEQ multiplex PCR was the method, and the copy in TCRdb shows in-frame clones only, minus some. The specimen has some 50,000 clones, none found just once. This clone appeared many times. Its antigen is not known. Read coverage stops 3 residues before the CDR3 terminus; the germline J gene supplies the remainder.

The chain is built from TRBV7-9 and TRBJ2-7; 7 bases are a match to TRBD2. The specimen sequenced was peripheral blood mononuclear cells. The TCR comes from a person aged 18-69 years in good health. Incomplete CDR3 DNA: TGTGCCAGCAGCTTCTCAGGGAGGGACGAG. This codes for CASSFSGRDE. The whole CDR3 protein reads CASSFSGRDEQYF.